The 25 T cell receptor beta chains reported below all come from one sample, sequenced in a study of tumor-infiltrating lymphocytes in primary liver carcinoma. The tissue used was unsorted bulk material of about 20-33 mg. RNA and DNA were co-extracted from it with the AllPrep DNA/RNA mini kit. A constant-region primer served to make TCR beta cDNA from 500 to 550 ng total RNA. Nested multiplex PCR, run for three rounds with slightly modified ARM-PCR, yielded TCR beta libraries. TRBV1-TRBV30 forward and Cbeta reverse primers drove the first two roughly 10-cycle rounds. Each CDR3 protein gets one entry after TCRdb re-called the multiplex PCR reads with MiXCR. In the table there are roughly 100,000 distinct CDR3 sequences, about four fifths of which are singletons. The specimen sequenced was liver tumor tissue from sampling region 3. Regarding subset: tumor region T3, left-lateral pole. The receptors come from a man in his forties or fifties with primary liver carcinoma and hepatitis B virus infection.

With respect to this clonotype: This is likely a read error, given that the CDR3 carries no conserved phenylalanine or tryptophan at its end. The chain couples TRBV11-2 to TRBJ2-5; D gene ambiguous. CDR1 SGHAT and CDR2 FQNNGV come from the germline V gene. This CDR3 region has 12 residues. The CDR3 bases are TGTGCCGGCAGCTTAGGCCAAGAGACCCAGTACTTG. Protein product: CAGSLGQETQYL.

Comments on this clonotype: Its ends do not fully match the called genes, so a read error is possible. This chain uses TRBV10-3 with TRBJ2-1; 11 nucleotides agree with TRBD2. The CDR3 has 16 amino acids. Per germline, CDR1 ENHRY and CDR2 SYGVKD. The CDR3 DNA sequence: TGTGCCATCAGCCCGAGACTAGCGGGGAACTACATTGAGCAGTTCTTC. Translation gives CAISPRLAGNYIEQFF.

Notes on this clonotype: Since the CDR3 does not end with the conserved phenylalanine or tryptophan, this likely comes from a read error. The chain is built from TRBV6-1 and TRBJ1-4; D remains ambiguous. Trimming took 0 bases from V and 0 from J, leaving 8 bases between them. The CDR3 is 16 amino acids. Germline V gives CDR1 MNHNS, CDR2 SASEGT. In nucleotides, the CDR3 is TGTGCCAGCAGTGAAGCGGGAATTGCAACTAATGAAAAACTGTTTTCT. Protein: CASSEAGIATNEKLFS.

In the case of this clonotype: One end of the junction varies from germline; a read error may be responsible. The CDR3 protein is CVSSPPGQGAGREIQYF. For the CDR3, the DNA is TGTGTCAGCAGCCCCCCGGGACAGGGGGCAGGGAGAGAGATCCAGTACTTC. This chain joins TRBV11-2 and TRBJ2-5; the match to TRBD1 covers 12 bases. The CDR3 runs to 17 residues. Germline V gene sequence: CDR1 SGHAT, CDR2 FQNNGV.

About this clonotype itself: The germline gene is not matched at one end of the junction; a read error may be the cause. V and J are TRBV5-8 and TRBJ2-1; D not resolved. Per germline, CDR1 SGHTS and CDR2 YDEGEE. The CDR3 runs 11 residues. CDR3 DNA: TGTGCCAGCAGCTTGCTTGCTGAGCGGTTCTTC. This encodes CASSLLAERFF. Full variable domain (outside the CDR3, taken from reference TRBV5-8 and TRBJ2-1): EAGVTQSPTHLIKTRGQQATLRCSPISGHTSVYWYQQALGLGLQFLLWYDEGEERNRGNFPPRFSGRQFPNYSSELNVNALELEDSALYLCASSLLAERFFGPGTRLTVL.

The rearrangement links TRBV9 to TRBJ2-3, with D tentatively TRBD1 or TRBD2 (6 bases each). V lost 4 bases and J lost 3, with 12 bases in between. Germline CDR1 and CDR2: SGDLS and YYNGEE. The CDR3 is 14 amino acids. For the CDR3, the DNA is TGTGCCAGCAGCCTAGAGGGGGGAACAGATACGCAGTATTTT. Its translation is CASSLEGGTDTQYF.

With regard to this clonotype: The CDR3 carries no conserved terminal phenylalanine or tryptophan, so it likely arises from a read error. The DNA is left out, because the CDR3 cannot be placed on it with certainty; the CDR3 is given as TCRdb lists it. This sequence joins TRBV4-1 and TRBJ1-5; the DNA was not compared with TRBD1, the D call given in the table. The CDR3 spans 15 amino acids, including both terminal residues. Germline lookup yields CDR1 MGHRA and CDR2 YSYEKL. Here the CDR3 reads CAGSPIEGSNQPRHL.

As concerns this clonotype: Germline is not matched at one junction end, which may reflect a read error. This chain uses TRBV6-5 with TRBJ1-1; D is uncertain. Germline values: CDR1 MNHEY, CDR2 SVGAGI. CDR3 length: 15 amino acids. CDR3 sequence: CASSCSMEGSTEAFF. CDR3 bases: TGTGCTAGCAGTTGCTCGATGGAGGGCTCCACTGAAGCTTTCTTT.

The chain joins TRBV12-5 to TRBJ1-1; D possibly corresponds to TRBD1 (6 bases). Per germline, CDR1 LGHNT and CDR2 FRNRAP. The ends were cut back, 5 bases at V and 7 bases at J, with 26 bases in the middle. The CDR3 is 17 residues long. This CDR3 is CASGLLKNRDKDIEAFF. The CDR3 DNA is TGTGCTAGTGGTCTGCTTAAAAACCGGGACAAAGACATTGAAGCTTTCTTT. Full variable domain (remainder filled in from reference TRBV12-5 and TRBJ1-1): DARVTQTPRHKVTEMGQEVTMRCQPILGHNTVFWYRQTMMQGLELLAYFRNRAPLDDSGMPKDRFSAEMPDATLATLKIQPSEPRDSAVYFCASGLLKNRDKDIEAFFGQGTRLTVV.

Notes on this clonotype: Likely a read error: the CDR3 ends without its conserved phenylalanine or tryptophan. The gene calls are TRBV6-5 and TRBJ2-1; 7 bases match TRBD2. The length of the CDR3 is 14 residues. CDR1 is MNHEY and CDR2 is SVGAGI in the germline V gene. The V gene end was trimmed by 5 bases and the J gene end by 9 bases; junction bases not matched to a gene: 10. The CDR3 region has the DNA TGTGCCAGCAGTCAAGTTGGGGGGGTGGCTGAGCAGTTCGTC. Protein product: CASSQVGGVAEQFV.

This clonotype was seen a few times. A much larger clone sits a single nucleotide away, making a read error possible. The chain links TRBV5-1 to TRBJ1-5; D may be TRBD1 (6 bases). Germline assignment: CDR1 SGHRS and CDR2 YFSETQ. The CDR3 is made up of 15 amino acids. The CDR3 nucleotides are TGCGCCAACAGCTTCGGGGGCGAAGGCAATCAGCCCCAGCATTTT. Translation gives CANSFGGEGNQPQHF.

Turning to this clonotype: A much larger clonotype is one base distant, so this may be a read error. The chain joins TRBV6-5 to TRBJ1-1; no clear D gene. Germline V gene lookup returns CDR1 MNHEY and CDR2 SVGAGI. This CDR3 is built from 14 residues. This chain's CDR3 is CASSYRLTNIEVFF. DNA of the CDR3: TGTGCCAGCAGTTACCGACTGACGAACATTGAAGTTTTCTTT.

The rearrangement joins TRBV11-2 to TRBJ2-2; tentative D call: TRBD2 (6 bases). V was clipped by 2 bases and J by 4 bases, with 14 bases between them. The CDR3 is 16 amino acids. Germline lookup yields CDR1 SGHAT and CDR2 FQNNGV. This CDR3 is CASSLLNNGGTGELFF. As DNA, the CDR3 is TGTGCCAGCAGCTTATTGAATAACGGGGGCACCGGGGAGCTGTTTTTT.

In the case of this clonotype: A clone one base away is much larger, so this may be a read error. V usage is TRBV2 and J usage is TRBJ1-1; 10 nucleotides match TRBD1. The length of the CDR3 is 15 residues. Per the germline V gene, CDR1 is SNHLY and CDR2 is FYNNEI. The CDR3 nucleotides read TGTGCCAGCAGTGCGGGACAGGGGCGCAACACTGAAACTTTCTTT. Its protein is CASSAGQGRNTETFF.

Comment on this clonotype: An end of the junction differs from the germline gene, which may be a read error. V usage is TRBV5-6 and J usage is TRBJ2-1; 9 bases line up with TRBD2. The CDR3 spans 15 residues. CDR1 is SGHDT, CDR2 YYEEEE, per germline. The CDR3 protein is CASSLGLAATDEQLF. In nucleotides, the CDR3 is TGTGCCAGCAGCTTGGGACTAGCGGCTACAGATGAGCAGTTATTC.

This chain links TRBV14 with TRBJ1-6; D gene uncertain. CDR3 length equals 14 residues. Germline V lookup: CDR1 SGHDN, CDR2 FVKESK. The germline V and J ends were trimmed by 6 bases and 9 bases, with 15 bases remaining between them. CDR3 sequence (DNA): TGTGCCAGCAGACACTCAGGAGGAAGTTCACCCCTCCACTTT. This gives the protein CASRHSGGSSPLHF.

The chain carries TRBV6-5 and TRBJ2-7; D possibly corresponds to TRBD1 (6 bases). This CDR3 has 16 residues. CDR1 is MNHEY and CDR2 is SVGAGI in the germline V gene. Trimming shortened V by 2 bases and J by 3 bases, and 17 bases separated the two germline ends. The CDR3 loop is CASSYGGKGHIYEQYF. CDR3 bases: TGTGCCAGCAGTTACGGAGGCAAGGGACATATCTACGAGCAGTACTTC.

Turning to this clonotype: One end of the junction is discordant with germline, which a read error may explain. The rearrangement links TRBV6-1 to TRBJ2-6; D is possibly TRBD2 (5 bases). Germline V gene lookup returns CDR1 MNHNS and CDR2 SASEGT. The CDR3 contains 16 residues. The CDR3 here is CASNEEGLAGANVLTF. The CDR3 DNA reads TGTGCCAGCAATGAAGAGGGATTAGCTGGGGCCAACGTCCTGACTTTC.

J is TRBJ2-1 and V is TRBV4-3; 11 nucleotides line up with TRBD1. V dropped 2 bases and J dropped 2; count of bases not matched to a gene: 14. Looked up from germline, CDR1 is LGHNA and CDR2 is YSLEER. The CDR3 is 20 residues long. The CDR3 here is CASSQTPGTGGLVPYNEQFF. The DNA for the CDR3 is TGCGCCAGCAGCCAAACGCCCGGGACAGGGGGACTTGTCCCCTACAATGAGCAGTTCTTC.

V is TRBV28 and J is TRBJ2-7; maybe TRBD1 (6 bases). CDR3 length: 13 amino acids. Trimming shortened V by 2 bases and J by 12 bases, and 17 bases separated the two germline ends. Germline CDR1 and CDR2: MDHEN and SYDVKM. This chain's CDR3 is CASSLQGPVGRYF. In DNA, the CDR3 is TGTGCCAGCAGTTTACAGGGGCCCGTTGGGCGGTACTTC.

Details on this clonotype: This clone may be a read error of a much larger clone one base away. The CDR3 ends on some other residue instead of the conserved phenylalanine or tryptophan, so this is likely a read error. The CDR3 nucleotides read TGTGCCAGCAGCTCGGGACTAGCGGTATTTCGATCCTACAATGAGCAGTTCTAC. It encodes CASSSGLAVFRSYNEQFY. This chain connects TRBV5-6 to TRBJ2-1; 11 bases align to TRBD2. The CDR3 loop spans 18 amino acids. V shed 3 bases and J 1 base; nucleotides not matched to a gene: 9. In germline, CDR1 is SGHDT, CDR2 YYEEEE.

Comment on this clonotype: At one end, the junction sequence differs from germline, possibly due to a read error. The chain's CDR3 is CTSNQGAAGANVLTF. CDR3 bases: TGTACCAGCAACCAAGGCGCAGCTGGGGCCAACGTCCTGACTTTT. This chain connects TRBV14 to TRBJ2-6; tentatively, D is TRBD1 (5 bases). Germline V gives CDR1 SGHDN, CDR2 FVKESK. The CDR3 is made up of 15 amino acids.

Comment on this clonotype: The junction departs from the called germline gene at one end, perhaps through a read error. The J gene is TRBJ2-1, the V gene TRBV11-3; D unclear. Germline V lookup: CDR1 SGHNT, CDR2 YENEEA. The CDR3 has 14 amino acids. The CDR3 DNA follows: TGTGTCAGCAACTTAGGCGTCTCGAGCAATGAGCAGTTCTTC. Encoded protein: CVSNLGVSSNEQFF.

Concerning this clonotype itself: At one end, the junction sequence differs from germline, possibly due to a read error. This rearrangement joins TRBV29-1 to TRBJ1-1, with TRBD1 identical over 8 bases. The length of the CDR3 is 15 residues. Germline V gives CDR1 SQVTM, CDR2 ANQGSEA. In nucleotides, the CDR3 is TGCAACGGGCCAGGGGGCTGGGGAATGAACACTGAAGCTTCCTTT. Translating gives CNGPGGWGMNTEASF. Full variable domain (outside the CDR3, taken from reference TRBV29-1 and TRBJ1-1): SAVISQKPSRDICQRGTSLTIQCQVDSQVTMMFWYRQQPGQSLTLIATANQGSEATYESGFVIDKFPISRPNLTFSTLTVSNMSPEDSSIYLCNGPGGWGMNTEASFGQGTRLTVV.

Note on this clonotype: One end of the junction does not line up with germline, which may come from a read error. The J gene is TRBJ2-2, the V gene TRBV29-1, with unresolved D. CDR3 length: 13 residues. The germline gives CDR1 SQVTM, CDR2 ANQGSEA. CDR3 nucleotides: TGCGGCGTTATCCCGAAAGACACCGGCGAGCTGTTTTTT. This gives the protein CGVIPKDTGELFF.